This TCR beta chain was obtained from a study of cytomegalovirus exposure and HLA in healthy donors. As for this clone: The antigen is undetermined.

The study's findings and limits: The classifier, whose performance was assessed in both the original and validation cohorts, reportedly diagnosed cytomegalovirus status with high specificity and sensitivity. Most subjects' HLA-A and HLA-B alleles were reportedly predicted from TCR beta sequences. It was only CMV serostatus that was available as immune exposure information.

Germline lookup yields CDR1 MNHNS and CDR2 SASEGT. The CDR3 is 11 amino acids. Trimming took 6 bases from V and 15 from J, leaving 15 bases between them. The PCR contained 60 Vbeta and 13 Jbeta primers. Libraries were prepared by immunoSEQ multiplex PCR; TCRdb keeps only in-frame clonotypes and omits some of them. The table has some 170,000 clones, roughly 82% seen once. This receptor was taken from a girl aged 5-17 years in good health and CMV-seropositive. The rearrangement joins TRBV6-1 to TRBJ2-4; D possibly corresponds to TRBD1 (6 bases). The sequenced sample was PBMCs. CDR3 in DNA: TGTGCCAGCAGCCTGACAGGTCGTGTGTACTTC. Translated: CASSLTGRVYF.